The clone carrying this TCR beta chain is medium-sized within its sample. Antigen unknown. This sample is part of a study of T cells in localized non-small cell lung cancer. Findings and caveats of the study: Clonality of T cells reached its maximum in uninvolved adjacent lung, surpassing tumor. Researchers found a median 57 of the top 100 tumor clones in adjacent lung.

Data came from immunoSEQ multiplex PCR; TCRdb stores just in-frame clones and leaves some out. The sample records approximately 2,800 clones, about 23% being singletons. Looked up from germline, CDR1 is SGHNT and CDR2 is YENEEA. The V and J ends lost 6 bases and 6 bases, in that order; junction bases with no gene match: 8. The CDR3 is made up of 14 amino acids. The sequence was obtained from a male donor aged 60 or over with stage II lung adenocarcinoma. The V and J genes are TRBV11-3 and TRBJ2-3, with TRBD2 matching 8 bases. The specimen comprised normal lung tissue next to the tumor, sampled before any cancer treatment. The CDR3 reads CASRRGGRLDTQYF. The CDR3 bases are TGTGCCAGCAGACGGGGGGGACGATTGGATACGCAGTATTTT.